A selection of T cell receptor beta chains follows, all from one sample in a study of human T cells and chemical hapten exposure. In TCRdb, the RACE reads were re-called with MiXCR into one record per CDR3 protein. The data show about 40,000 distinct CDR3 sequences, about 3.5% seen once. The sample in question was whole blood, obtained in connection with sensitization to the hapten diphenylcyclopropenone (DPC). These receptors were collected from a man aged 40-50 years with alopecia areata. Some clones in this sample may be carry-over from other donors' samples. CDR3s include the opening cysteine and the closing phenylalanine or tryptophan. Fields, in order: D gene, J gene, clone size, V gene, CDR3 length, CDR3 DNA, CDR3 protein. The D gene is left open where the match is weak. Part of the rows lack a size; the others show once, few, many or a class for expanded clones.

D: .; J: TRBJ2-1; size: many; V: TRBV7-9; length: 15; DNA: TGTGCCAGCAGACGTCAACAGGGTTCCTACAATGAGCAGTTCTTC; CDR3: CASRRQQGSYNEQFF
D: .; J: TRBJ2-5; size: many; V: TRBV28; length: 14; DNA: TGTGCCAGCAGTTTTTGGGGACCTGGAGAGACCCAGTACTTC; CDR3: CASSFWGPGETQYF
D: .; J: TRBJ2-5; size: many; V: TRBV7-9; length: 13; DNA: TGTGCCAGCAGCTCCCCCCCACAAGAGACCCAGTACTTC; CDR3: CASSSPPQETQYF
D: .; J: TRBJ1-2; size: many; V: TRBV28; length: 15; DNA: TGTGCCAGCAGTTTAGGTCACGGACAGCTATATGGCTACACCTTC; CDR3: CASSLGHGQLYGYTF
D: .; J: TRBJ2-1; size: few; V: TRBV7-2; length: 15; DNA: TGTGCCAGCAGCTTAGGCTTGCAGGGAAGGGATGAGCAGTTCTTC; CDR3: CASSLGLQGRDEQFF
D: TRBD1; J: TRBJ1-5; size: many; V: TRBV6-6; length: 14; DNA: TGTGCCAGCAGGGAGACAGGGCAAGGTCAGCCCCAGCATTTT; CDR3: CASRETGQGQPQHF
D: .; J: TRBJ1-1; size: many; V: TRBV5-4; length: 14; DNA: TGTGCCAGCAGCTTGGAGGTCAGATCAACTGAAGCTTTCTTT; CDR3: CASSLEVRSTEAFF
D: TRBD2; J: TRBJ2-1; size: many; V: TRBV20-1; length: 14; DNA: TGCAGTGCCGCGGGACTAGCGGGTTACAATGAGCAGTTCTTC; CDR3: CSAAGLAGYNEQFF
D: TRBD2; J: TRBJ2-7; size: .; V: TRBV20-1; length: 15; DNA: TGCAGTGCTAGTTCGGTCCTAGCGGGAGTACTCGAGCAGTACTTC; CDR3: CSASSVLAGVLEQYF
D: TRBD1; J: TRBJ2-2; size: .; V: TRBV7-9; length: 16; DNA: TGTGCCAGCAGCATAGCCGGGACAGTCGACACCGGGGAGCTGTTTTTT; CDR3: CASSIAGTVDTGELFF
D: TRBD2; J: TRBJ2-7; size: many; V: TRBV4-2; length: 14; DNA: TGTGCCAGCAGCCAAGCGGGGGGGGCCTACGAGCAGTACTTC; CDR3: CASSQAGGAYEQYF
D: TRBD1; J: TRBJ2-2; size: many; V: TRBV20-1; length: 19; DNA: TGCAGTGCTAGTTTGCCCCCCGGGACAGGAAGATGGAGCACCGGGGAGCTGTTTTTT; CDR3: CSASLPPGTGRWSTGELFF
D: .; J: TRBJ1-2; size: few; V: TRBV7-9; length: 16; DNA: TGTGCCAGCAGGGGATGGACAGCCCACACTAACTATGGCTACACCTTC; CDR3: CASRGWTAHTNYGYTF
D: TRBD1; J: TRBJ2-5; size: .; V: TRBV5-1; length: 14; DNA: TGCGCCAGCAGCCCGCGGACAGGGAAAGAGACCCAGTACTTC; CDR3: CASSPRTGKETQYF
D: TRBD1; J: TRBJ1-1; size: many; V: TRBV6-5; length: 15; DNA: TGTGCCAGCAGTCCCGTGGACAGGGGGCCTCGTGAAGCTTTCTTT; CDR3: CASSPVDRGPREAFF
D: .; J: TRBJ2-7; size: many; V: TRBV12-3/TRBV12-4; length: 14; DNA: TGTGCCAGCAGTTCAGCGGTGCCCCCCTACGAGCAGTACTTC; CDR3: CASSSAVPPYEQYF
D: TRBD1; J: TRBJ2-3; size: many; V: TRBV6-5; length: 19; DNA: TGTGCCAGCAGTTACGGGCCGCCTCGGACAGGGGGCGTATCGGATACGCAGTATTTT; CDR3: CASSYGPPRTGGVSDTQYF
D: .; J: TRBJ2-5; size: many; V: TRBV20-1; length: 12; DNA: TGCAGTGCTACCACGCAAGCTTACCCCCAGTACTTC; CDR3: CSATTQAYPQYF